One sample yielded the 9 T cell receptor beta chains listed below, sequenced in a study of neurological immune-mediated disorders. Time point of the sample: longitudinal time-point 3. TCRdb reprocessed the 5' RACE reads with MiXCR, giving one entry per CDR3 protein. Of about 45,000 distinct CDR3 sequences listed, about 13% are singletons. The specimen sequenced was PBMCs. The receptors stem from a man aged 30 to 39 in good health.

This clonotype was counted many times. The chain links TRBV7-2 to TRBJ2-7; perhaps TRBD2 as D (6 bases). The germline V gene has CDR1 SGHTA and CDR2 FQGNSA. Trimming left V 5 bases short and J 7 bases short, with 18 bases between. There are 14 residues in the CDR3. DNA for the CDR3: TGTGCCAGCAGCCCGGGACTGAACCCGTCGGAGCAGTACTTC. As protein: CASSPGLNPSEQYF.

This clonotype came up many times. This chain joins TRBV20-1 and TRBJ2-5; 7 nucleotides match TRBD2. Germline CDR1 reads DFQATT; CDR2 reads SNEGSKA (reference sequence). The J segment lost 4 bases and the V segment lost 4 bases, leaving 9 bases of the junction unmatched. There are 14 residues in the CDR3. The CDR3 here is CSAISGRGLETQYF. Written as DNA, the CDR3 is TGCAGTGCTATTAGCGGGCGCGGTTTAGAGACCCAGTACTTC.

This clonotype was seen many times. The chain is built from TRBV5-1 and TRBJ2-1; possible D gene TRBD1, 6 bases. This CDR3 comprises 12 residues. Trimming cost V 2 bases and J 7 bases, with 7 bases left between them. Germline assignment: CDR1 SGHRS and CDR2 YFSETQ. CDR3 bases: TGCGCCAGCAGCTTCAGGGGTAATGAGCAGTTCTTC. Amino acids: CASSFRGNEQFF. Full variable domain (remainder filled in from reference TRBV5-1 and TRBJ2-1): KAGVTQTPRYLIKTRGQQVTLSCSPISGHRSVSWYQQTPGQGLQFLFEYFSETQRNKGNFPGRFSGRQFSNSRSEMNVSTLELGDSALYLCASSFRGNEQFFGPGTRLTVL.

This clonotype was recorded at least ten times. The chain has TRBV18 and TRBJ1-1, with D tentatively TRBD1 (6 bases). The germline gives CDR1 KGHSH, CDR2 LQKENI. Between the trimmed V and J ends, which lost 1 base and 1 base, there was a span of 7 bases. The CDR3 is 14 amino acids. Here the CDR3 reads CASSPRQANTEAFF. CDR3 coding DNA: TGTGCCAGCTCACCACGACAGGCGAACACTGAAGCTTTCTTT.

This clonotype has ten or more counts. The V gene is TRBV7-2, the J gene TRBJ2-3; D gene unclear. This CDR3 region has 13 residues. V lost 2 bases and J lost 6, with 9 bases in between. The germline V gene has CDR1 SGHTA and CDR2 FQGNSA. The chain's CDR3 is CASSLMELDTQYF. CDR3 nucleotides: TGTGCCAGCAGCTTAATGGAGTTGGATACGCAGTATTTT.

This clonotype has at least ten counts. The chain carries TRBV28 and TRBJ2-2; 10 bases are shared with TRBD2. CDR3 length: 14 residues. V lost 6 bases, J lost 9 bases, and 7 bases stayed unmatched. Germline assignment: CDR1 MDHEN and CDR2 SYDVKM. CDR3 sequence: CASRGLAAGRELFF. The CDR3, as DNA: TGTGCCAGCAGAGGACTAGCGGCCGGCCGGGAGCTGTTTTTT.

At least ten counts were recorded for this clonotype. V and J are TRBV2 and TRBJ2-7; 11 nucleotides align to TRBD1. This CDR3 spans 14 amino acids. J lost 4 bases, V lost 7 bases, and 6 bases had no gene match. Germline V gives CDR1 SNHLY, CDR2 FYNNEI. CDR3 in DNA: TGTGCCAGCATCCCGGGACAGGGGGTTTACGAGCAGTACTTC. This translates into CASIPGQGVYEQYF.

The V call is TRBV6-1, the J call TRBJ2-1; 10 bases are shared with TRBD2. The V and J ends lost 1 base and 8 bases, in that order; junction bases with no gene match: 5. This CDR3 contains 15 residues. The germline V gene encodes CDR1 MNHNS and CDR2 SASEGT. The CDR3 bases are TGTGCCAGCAGTGAAGTCGGGCTAGCGGGAGATGAGCAGTTCTTC. Protein sequence: CASSEVGLAGDEQFF.

In this sample, this clonotype turned up many times. The chain recombines TRBV9 with TRBJ2-1, with TRBD2 matching 13 bases. Germline V gene sequence: CDR1 SGDLS, CDR2 YYNGEE. Trimming took 4 bases from V and 9 from J; bases not matched to a gene: 10. The CDR3 loop spans 16 amino acids. The CDR3 is CASSPRGLAGVVEQFF. For the CDR3, the DNA is TGTGCCAGCAGCCCCCGAGGACTAGCGGGAGTGGTTGAGCAGTTCTTC.